Shown below are 25 T cell receptor beta chains from a single sample sequenced in a study of T cells in Graves' hyperthyroidism and ophthalmopathy. Amplification yielded TCR beta CDR3 regions, with RNA transcripts as the source. HTBI primers were employed in a first-round RT-PCR of the TCR CDR3. Each CDR3 protein is one row after TCRdb ran MiXCR on the multiplex PCR reads. The repertoire holds a few hundred thousand distinct CDR3 sequences, with 15% to 18% as singletons. Sequenced sample: blood. Source of these receptors: a young woman with Graves' hyperthyroidism that later progressed to Graves' ophthalmopathy.

This clonotype was observed at least ten times. The chain couples TRBV20-1 to TRBJ2-7, with 10 bases aligning to TRBD1. Per germline, CDR1 DFQATT and CDR2 SNEGSKA (reference sequence). The ends lost 6 bases at V and 0 bases at J; junction bases unmatched: 5. The CDR3 extends over 14 amino acids. In DNA form, the CDR3 reads TGCAGTGCCTCGCGGACAGGGGGCTCCTACGAGCAGTACTTC. Translated, it gives CSASRTGGSYEQYF.

Worth noting for this clonotype: This clone may be a read error of a much larger clone one base away. The chain links TRBV30 to TRBJ1-2, with 7 nucleotides matching TRBD1. This CDR3 is built from 13 residues. Germline lookup yields CDR1 GTSNPN and CDR2 SVGIG (reference sequence). The DNA for the CDR3 is TGTGCCTGGGTCGGACAGGTTAACTATGGCTGCACCTTC. Translating it yields CAWVGQVNYGCTF.

The rearrangement links TRBV9 to TRBJ2-1, with 8 bases identical to TRBD2. Unmatched junction bases numbered 15, after V lost 3 bases and J lost 10 bases. This CDR3 has 16 residues. Germline assignment: CDR1 SGDLS and CDR2 YYNGEE. The chain's CDR3 is CASSDGWTSKEREQFF. For the CDR3, the DNA is TGTGCCAGCAGCGATGGGTGGACTAGCAAAGAGCGGGAGCAGTTCTTC.

V and J are TRBV30 and TRBJ1-5; D gene ambiguous. CDR1 is GTSNPN, CDR2 SVGIG, per germline (reference sequence). Trimming pared 0 bases from V and 7 bases from J, leaving 7 bases between. This CDR3 spans 12 amino acids. The CDR3 DNA reads TGTGCCTGGAGTGTAGATGCGCAGCCCCAGCATTTT. Translation gives CAWSVDAQPQHF.

The chain recombines TRBV6-2 or TRBV6-3 with TRBJ2-2; D is uncertain. The CDR3 is 15 residues long. Germline CDR1 MNHEY, CDR2 SVGEGT. Trimming took 8 bases from V and 5 from J, leaving 18 bases between them. As DNA, the CDR3 is TGTGCCAGCGGGTTACGGGCTGGGAAAACCGGGGAGCTGTTTTTT. It yields the protein CASGLRAGKTGELFF.

This clonotype was recorded many times. The rearrangement links TRBV28 to TRBJ2-3; 7 bases line up with TRBD1. From germline, CDR1 is MDHEN and CDR2 SYDVKM. The CDR3 sequence is 15 residues long. The V segment lost 5 bases and the J segment 4 bases; nucleotides outside the gene matches: 9. DNA of the CDR3: TGTGCCAGCAGTCCCCGGACAGGTGCCGCAGATACGCAGTATTTT. Translated: CASSPRTGAADTQYF.

This clonotype has a count of ten or more. The rearrangement links TRBV28 to TRBJ2-7, with D possibly being TRBD1 or TRBD2 (6 bases each). Germline V CDR1 and CDR2: MDHEN, SYDVKM. V dropped 6 bases and J dropped 3 bases, with 15 bases sitting between them. The CDR3 sequence is 14 residues long. The CDR3 sequence is CASRLDGGGYEQYF. The CDR3 DNA follows: TGTGCCAGCAGACTCGACGGAGGGGGCTACGAGCAGTACTTC.

This clonotype was counted ten times or more. This rearrangement joins TRBV4-1 to TRBJ1-2; 10 nucleotides align to TRBD1. The CDR3 has 15 residues. Germline V gives CDR1 MGHRA, CDR2 YSYEKL. V lost 2 bases to trimming and J lost 3 bases; unmatched junction nucleotides: 3. For the CDR3, the DNA is TGCGCCAGCAGCCAACAGACAGGGGGCGACTATGGCTACACCTTC. This translates into CASSQQTGGDYGYTF.

This clonotype was observed at least ten times. This chain uses TRBV2 with TRBJ2-3; D is undetermined. CDR1 and CDR2 from the germline V gene are SNHLY and FYNNEI. Trimming removed 4 bases at V and 1 base at J, with 9 bases between. The CDR3 spans 14 residues. CDR3 in DNA: TGTGCCAGCAGTGTCGACGGACGCACAGATACGCAGTATTTT. Translating gives CASSVDGRTDTQYF.

This clonotype was recorded only once. This may be a read error, as it is one base from a much larger clone. The chain uses TRBV7-9 and TRBJ1-1; TRBD1 aligns across 8 bases. Germline CDR1 is SEHNR and CDR2 is FQNEAQ (reference sequence). The CDR3 contains 17 residues. CDR3 bases: TGCGCCAGCGGCTTGATGACAGACCAGGGGGCACGGACTGAAGCTTTCTTT. Translation: CASGLMTDQGARTEAFF.

This clonotype has a handful of counts. This chain joins TRBV27 and TRBJ2-6; no reliable D call. Germline V gene data show CDR1 as MNHEY and CDR2 as SMNVEV (reference sequence). The germline V and J ends were trimmed by 5 bases and 1 base, with 12 bases remaining between them. The CDR3 length is 16 residues. The CDR3: CASSPGRPSGANVLTF. The CDR3 nucleotides are TGTGCCAGCAGTCCCGGACGGCCTTCTGGGGCCAACGTCCTGACTTTC.

This clonotype appeared many times. V gene TRBV5-1 combines with J gene TRBJ2-7, with 7 nucleotides matching TRBD2. CDR3 length: 14 amino acids. Germline CDR1 SGHRS, CDR2 YFSETQ. The V segment lost 5 bases and the J segment 7 bases; nucleotides outside the gene matches: 12. The CDR3 DNA reads TGCGCCAGCAGGGCGGGAGAGTTTGCGGGAGAGCAGTACTTC. It encodes CASRAGEFAGEQYF.

This clonotype was seen repeatedly, ten times or more. V and J are TRBV16 and TRBJ1-5; D call uncertain. This CDR3 is 14 amino acids long. The germline V gene has CDR1 KGHSY and CDR2 FQNENV. Trimming took off 0 bases at V and 4 bases at J, with 7 bases between the two ends. Here the CDR3 DNA reads TGTGCCAGCAGCCAATCGCCGGGAAATCAGCCCCAGCATTTT. The encoded protein is CASSQSPGNQPQHF.

This clonotype was observed at least ten times. The CDR3 here is CASSPMGGNEQFF. CDR3 in DNA: TGTGCCAGCAGTCCGATGGGAGGCAATGAGCAGTTCTTC. V and J are TRBV28 and TRBJ2-1, with a tentative D call TRBD2 (6 bases). Trimming stripped 5 bases from V and 6 bases from J, with 11 bases between. This CDR3 comprises 13 residues. CDR1 is MDHEN and CDR2 is SYDVKM in the germline V gene.

This clonotype was counted ten times or more. This rearrangement joins TRBV28 to TRBJ1-5; D might be TRBD1 (6 bases). The germline V gene has CDR1 MDHEN and CDR2 SYDVKM. Deletions cut 6 bases from V and 10 bases from J, with 13 bases between. The CDR3 is made up of 12 amino acids. The CDR3 DNA is TGTGCCAGCAGCCATACGGGGGCACCCCAGCATTTT. Residues: CASSHTGAPQHF.

This clonotype came up many times. This chain joins TRBV12-5 and TRBJ1-1, with D unresolved. The V gene's germline CDR1 is LGHNT and CDR2 FRNRAP. The CDR3 is made up of 17 amino acids. Trimming shortened V by 1 base and J by 1 base, and 16 bases separated the two germline ends. The CDR3 protein is CASGLARGSLENTEAFF. CDR3 nucleotide sequence: TGTGCTAGTGGTTTGGCCAGAGGGTCCCTCGAGAACACTGAAGCTTTCTTT.

The rearrangement uses TRBV11-2 and TRBJ2-7; perhaps TRBD1 as D (5 bases). The V and J ends lost 0 bases and 7 bases respectively, with 13 bases between them. Germline CDR1 and CDR2: SGHAT and FQNNGV. This CDR3 region has 14 residues. The CDR3 sequence is CASSLEGRTWEQYF. The CDR3 DNA is TGTGCCAGCAGCTTAGAGGGGCGGACGTGGGAGCAGTACTTC.

This clonotype was counted ten times or more. CDR3 sequence: CSARDLRGTKTYTQYF. In nucleotides, the CDR3 is TGCAGTGCTAGAGATTTGCGGGGTACAAAGACTTATACGCAGTATTTT. The gene calls are TRBV20-1 and TRBJ2-3; tentative D call: TRBD2 (6 bases). V gave up 0 bases and J gave up 7 bases, with 20 bases separating them. The germline V gene has CDR1 DFQATT and CDR2 SNEGSKA (reference sequence). The CDR3 is 16 residues long.

This clonotype was seen ten or more times. This sequence joins TRBV20-1 and TRBJ2-7; a possible D gene is TRBD2 (6 bases). Trimming shortened V by 7 bases and J by 4 bases, and 17 bases separated the two germline ends. Germline CDR1 DFQATT, CDR2 SNEGSKA (reference sequence). The CDR3 runs 13 residues. The CDR3 here is CSVRSGLLYEQYF. Written as DNA, the CDR3 is TGCAGTGTCAGGTCGGGACTCCTTTACGAGCAGTACTTC.

In this sample, this clonotype turned up a few times. The gene calls are TRBV27 and TRBJ2-4, with 8 bases identical to TRBD1. The V and J ends lost 5 bases and 3 bases, in that order; junction bases with no gene match: 9. The CDR3 is made up of 16 amino acids. Germline V gives CDR1 MNHEY, CDR2 SMNVEV (reference sequence). The CDR3 loop reads CASSDGQGTFKNIQYF. DNA for the CDR3: TGTGCCAGCAGTGACGGACAGGGAACATTCAAAAACATTCAGTACTTC.

This clonotype showed up just a few times. The CDR3 nucleotides are TGTGCCAGCAGCGCTAGCGTTAGTGAGCAGTTCTTC. Translated, it gives CASSASVSEQFF. This rearrangement joins TRBV7-9 to TRBJ2-1, with D maybe TRBD2 (6 bases). Per germline, CDR1 SEHNR and CDR2 FQNEAQ (reference sequence). Trimming pared 5 bases from V and 9 bases from J, leaving 11 bases between. The CDR3 runs 12 residues.

The rearrangement joins TRBV6-2 or TRBV6-3 to TRBJ2-5; no clear D gene. Looked up from germline, CDR1 is MNHEY and CDR2 is SVGEGT. V gave up 2 bases and J gave up 5 bases, with 9 bases separating them. The CDR3 consists of 13 residues. CDR3: CASSYGGRETQYF. The CDR3 DNA is TGTGCCAGCAGTTACGGCGGTAGGGAGACCCAGTACTTC.

This clonotype was detected only a few times. CDR3 amino acids: CASSLRRGTGELFF. DNA of the CDR3: TGCGCCAGCAGCTTGAGGCGGGGGACCGGGGAGCTGTTTTTT. This rearrangement joins TRBV5-1 to TRBJ2-2; TRBD2 matches at 7 bases. The CDR3 is 14 residues long. Per germline, CDR1 SGHRS and CDR2 YFSETQ. The V segment lost 1 base and the J segment 5 bases; nucleotides outside the gene matches: 2.

This clonotype was counted between two and nine times. The CDR3 is CASSQVSGSPLHF. CDR3 in DNA: TGTGCCAGCAGCCAAGTTTCCGGTTCACCCCTCCACTTT. The gene calls are TRBV14 and TRBJ1-6, with unresolved D. V lost 1 base and J lost 9, with 7 bases in between. Germline assignment: CDR1 SGHDN and CDR2 FVKESK. The CDR3 sequence is 13 residues long.

This chain connects TRBV19 to TRBJ2-3, with D unclear. V shed 7 bases and J shed 1 base, with 15 bases lying between them. The germline V gene has CDR1 LNHDA and CDR2 SQIVND (reference sequence). CDR3 length: 15 residues. This CDR3 is CASTPKVGGTDTQYF. CDR3 coding DNA: TGTGCCAGTACCCCGAAAGTCGGCGGCACAGATACGCAGTATTTT. The variable domain in full, completed from reference TRBV19 and TRBJ2-3, reads DGGITQSPKYLFRKEGQNVTLSCEQNLNHDAMYWYRQDPGQGLRLIYYSQIVNDFQKGDIAEGYSVSREKKESFPLTVTSAQKNPTAFYLCASTPKVGGTDTQYFGPGTRLTVL.